The entry that follows covers one T cell receptor beta chain sequence. Its specificity is unknown. Germline V gene data show CDR1 as MDHEN and CDR2 as SYDVKM. Trimming took off 6 bases at V and 4 bases at J, with 15 bases between the two ends. The CDR3 is made up of 14 amino acids. The data stem from a study of OX40 agonist ivuxolimab in advanced cancers. Study-level background: Mean age 60 years, range about 23 to 80; nearly 85% male. General observations from the study: In the 0.1 to 3.0 mg/kg range, CD4+ and CD8+ blood T cells had expanded clonally by week 6. Expanded clones were, on average, more numerous in CD8+ T cells than in CD4+. No antigen was identified for the clonally expanded peripheral T cells.

Repertoires were generated with immunoSEQ multiplex PCR, while TCRdb's copy carries only in-frame clones and drops some. The sample shows 71,000 or so clones, about 88% of them seen only once. The V gene is TRBV28, the J gene TRBJ1-2; perhaps TRBD1 as D (6 bases). Sequenced material: CD4+ or CD8+ T cells sorted from blood, taken in a trial of the OX40 agonist ivuxolimab. This sequence was found in an adult with an advanced solid tumor such as melanoma, head and neck, liver or kidney cancer. The CDR3 DNA sequence: TGTGCCAGCAGCCGGGACACCTCCGCCTATGGCTACACCTTC. It specifies CASSRDTSAYGYTF.